The TCR beta chain described here comes from a study of monozygotic twins with inflammatory bowel disease. Whole-study findings and limits: Other individuals had fewer clonotypes in common with IBD patients than with healthy twins, especially with disease activity. Ultimately, a single strong signal or clonotype associated with IBD was not supported.

On this clonotype itself: Its antigen is not identified.

The CDR3 contains 12 residues. Germline assignment: CDR1 LGHNA and CDR2 YSLEER. Template switching added UMIs carrying a 6-nucleotide sample barcode. With the 5' RACE reads reprocessed, TCRdb shows one record per CDR3 protein and no DNA. The sample's table shows 300,000 to 350,000 distinct CDR3 sequences. This TCR was sampled from a human donor with ulcerative colitis or Crohn's disease, or a healthy co-twin of an affected twin (not recorded which). Sequences were obtained from blood. This chain links TRBV4-3 with TRBJ1-1; TCRdb indicates TRBD1, and absent DNA this call remains unverified. CDR3 sequence reads: CASQEGAGDAFF.